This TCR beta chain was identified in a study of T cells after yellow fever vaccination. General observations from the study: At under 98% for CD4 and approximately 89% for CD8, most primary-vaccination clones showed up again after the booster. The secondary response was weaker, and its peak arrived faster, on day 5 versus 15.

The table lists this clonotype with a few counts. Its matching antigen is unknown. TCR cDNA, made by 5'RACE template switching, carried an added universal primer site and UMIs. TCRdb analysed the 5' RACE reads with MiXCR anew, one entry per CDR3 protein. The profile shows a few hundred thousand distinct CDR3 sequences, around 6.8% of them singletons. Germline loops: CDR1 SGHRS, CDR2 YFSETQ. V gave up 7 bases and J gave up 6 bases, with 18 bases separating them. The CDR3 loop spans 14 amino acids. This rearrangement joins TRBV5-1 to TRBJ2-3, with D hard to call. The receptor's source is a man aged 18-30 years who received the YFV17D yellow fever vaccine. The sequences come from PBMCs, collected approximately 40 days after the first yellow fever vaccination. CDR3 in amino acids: CASHSGVMGDTQYF. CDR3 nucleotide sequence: TGCGCCAGCCATAGTGGGGTCATGGGCGATACGCAGTATTTT.